This T cell receptor (beta chain) was profiled in a study of T cell changes during pregnancy in multiple sclerosis. The protocol was immunoSEQ multiplex PCR, while the TCRdb copy is restricted to in-frame clones and leaves out a portion. Here the sample spans under 95,000 clones, about 94% being singletons. The input for sequencing was peripheral blood, taken in the second trimester of pregnancy. The clonotype originates from a female donor in good health, enrolled as a control in a pregnancy study.

The CDR3 bases are TGTGCCAGCAGCTTAGACGGGGGAGCTTTCTTT. Its translation: CASSLDGGAFF. V gene TRBV11-3 combines with J gene TRBJ1-1; tentatively, D is TRBD1 (5 bases). From germline, CDR1 is SGHNT and CDR2 YENEEA. The length of the CDR3 is 11 residues. V lost 0 bases to trimming and J lost 10 bases, with 6 bases between them.